This T cell receptor beta chain derives from a study of a mutant IDH1 vaccine in newly diagnosed glioma. Study context: Standard pretreatment was either radiotherapy, temozolomide, or, for most, radiochemotherapy with temozolomide.

The time point is: week 47, end of study. Each dose of the vaccine consisted of 300 ug of mutant IDH1 20-mer peptide, with topical imiquimod. Profiling relied on immunoSEQ multiplex PCR, and the TCRdb table lists in-frame clones only, not all of them. There are 90,000 to 100,000 clones in the sample; around 92% occur only once, and roughly 0.81% lies in the top ten. The CDR3 sequence is 13 residues long. A note on this clone: Its antigen is not identified.

The starting material was PBMCs, obtained from a glioma patient whose treatment included an IDH1 peptide vaccine. The TCR was taken from a woman aged 45 to 65 with glioma. This chain connects TRBV21-1 to TRBJ2-3; TRBD2, the table's D call, was not compared with the DNA. TRBV21-1 counts as a pseudogene. Here the CDR3 DNA reads TGTGCCAGCAGCAAATCATCCGGATGGACTCAGTATTTT. Translated: CASSKSSGWTQYF.